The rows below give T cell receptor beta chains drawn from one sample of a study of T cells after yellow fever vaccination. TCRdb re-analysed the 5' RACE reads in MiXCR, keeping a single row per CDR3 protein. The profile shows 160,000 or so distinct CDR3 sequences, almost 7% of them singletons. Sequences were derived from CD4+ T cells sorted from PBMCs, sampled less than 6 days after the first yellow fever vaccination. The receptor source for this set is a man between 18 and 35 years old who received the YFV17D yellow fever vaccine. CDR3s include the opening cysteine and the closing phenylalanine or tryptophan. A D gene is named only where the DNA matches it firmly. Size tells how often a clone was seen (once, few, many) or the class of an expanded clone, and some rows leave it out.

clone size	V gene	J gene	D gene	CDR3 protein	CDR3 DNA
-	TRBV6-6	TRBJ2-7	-	CASSLGLIYEQYF	TGTGCCAGCAGTTTAGGTTTGATCTACGAGCAGTACTTC
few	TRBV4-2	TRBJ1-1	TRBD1	CASSQPRQGAAEAFF	TGTGCCAGCAGCCAACCAAGACAGGGGGCCGCTGAAGCTTTCTTT
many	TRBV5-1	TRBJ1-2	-	CASSLDRVNYGYTF	TGCGCCAGCAGCTTGGACAGGGTAAACTATGGCTACACCTTC
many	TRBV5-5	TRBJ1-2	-	CASSLSPGIGSYTF	TGTGCCAGCAGCTTGTCACCAGGGATTGGGAGCTACACCTTC
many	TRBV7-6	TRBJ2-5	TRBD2	CASSRTSGGPSQQTQYF	TGTGCCAGCAGCAGAACTAGCGGGGGGCCCTCACAACAGACCCAGTACTTC
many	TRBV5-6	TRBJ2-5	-	CASSSTYTETQYF	TGTGCCAGCAGCTCCACATATACGGAGACCCAGTACTTC
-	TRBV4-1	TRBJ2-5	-	CASSQDVRQREETQYF	TGCGCCAGCAGCCAAGACGTTCGGCAAAGGGAAGAGACCCAGTACTTC
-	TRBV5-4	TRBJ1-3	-	CASSLGGGGSSSGNTIYF	TGTGCCAGCAGCTTGGGTGGTGGGGGGTCAAGCTCTGGAAACACCATATATTTT
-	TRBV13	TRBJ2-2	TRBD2	CASSPPGSGVSGELFF	TGTGCCAGCAGCCCCCCTGGTAGCGGGGTGTCCGGGGAGCTGTTTTTT
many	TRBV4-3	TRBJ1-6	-	CASSIGGDSPLHF	TGCGCCAGCAGCATAGGGGGGGACTCACCCCTCCACTTT
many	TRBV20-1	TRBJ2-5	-	CSAIVGTQETQYF	TGCAGTGCTATAGTAGGGACCCAAGAGACCCAGTACTTC
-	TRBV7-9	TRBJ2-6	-	CASSFRVGGADLTF	TGTGCCAGCAGCTTTAGAGTGGGGGGGGCGGATCTGACTTTC
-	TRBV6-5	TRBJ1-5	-	CASTEMASGQPQHF	TGTGCCAGCACCGAAATGGCATCGGGTCAGCCCCAGCATTTT
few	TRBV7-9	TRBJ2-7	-	CASSPSGGVEQYF	TGTGCCAGCAGCCCCAGCGGAGGGGTCGAGCAGTACTTC
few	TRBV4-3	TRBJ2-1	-	CASSQGHGVSDNEQFF	TGCGCCAGCAGCCAAGGCCACGGGGTATCGGACAATGAGCAGTTCTTC
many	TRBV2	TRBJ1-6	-	CASSDPATPLHF	TGTGCCAGCAGTGACCCCGCGACACCCCTCCACTTT
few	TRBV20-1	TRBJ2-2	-	CCARGKPGQNTGELFF	TGCTGTGCTAGGGGGAAACCGGGACAGAACACCGGGGAGCTGTTTTTT
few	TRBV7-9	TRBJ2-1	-	CASSLRRPWASYNEQFF	TGTGCCAGCAGCTTAAGGAGGCCCTGGGCCTCCTACAATGAGCAGTTCTTC
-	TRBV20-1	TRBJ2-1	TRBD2	CSARSGGNNEQFF	TGCAGTGCCCGATCGGGGGGGAACAATGAGCAGTTCTTC
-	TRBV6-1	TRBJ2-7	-	CASSMGEAYEQYF	TGTGCCAGCAGCATGGGCGAAGCCTACGAGCAGTACTTC
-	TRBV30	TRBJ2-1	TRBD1	CAWSSGQDYANEQFF	TGTGCCTGGAGCTCGGGACAGGATTACGCCAATGAGCAGTTCTTC
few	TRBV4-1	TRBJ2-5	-	CASSQVSSSSPRETQYF	TGCGCCAGCAGCCAAGTTTCCAGTTCTAGTCCGAGAGAGACCCAGTACTTC
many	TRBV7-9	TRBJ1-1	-	CASVSVDTEAFF	TGTGCCAGCGTCTCCGTGGACACTGAAGCTTTCTTT
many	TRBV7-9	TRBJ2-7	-	CASSFPGTHEQYF	TGTGCCAGCAGCTTCCCCGGCACTCACGAGCAGTACTTC
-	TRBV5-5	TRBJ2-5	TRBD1	CASSSPGQGTQYF	TGTGCCAGCAGCTCCCCGGGACAGGGCACCCAGTACTTC
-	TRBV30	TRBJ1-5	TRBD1	CAWATGGLNQPQHF	TGTGCCTGGGCGACAGGGGGACTTAATCAGCCCCAGCATTTT
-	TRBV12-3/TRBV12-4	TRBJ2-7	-	CPSSSNYEQYF	TGTCCCAGCAGTTCCAACTACGAGCAGTACTTC
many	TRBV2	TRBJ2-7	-	CASRAGSSLYEQYF	TGTGCCAGCAGGGCAGGGTCATCCCTCTACGAGCAGTACTTC
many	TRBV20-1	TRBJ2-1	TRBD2	CSASGTSGGSSYNEQFF	TGCAGTGCTAGCGGGACTAGCGGGGGGAGCTCCTACAATGAGCAGTTCTTC
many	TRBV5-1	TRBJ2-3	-	CASSLAGADTQYF	TGTGCCAGCAGCTTAGCAGGGGCAGATACGCAGTATTTT
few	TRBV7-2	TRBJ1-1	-	CASSRSRGGDTEAFF	TGTGCCAGCAGCCGTAGCCGGGGAGGGGACACTGAAGCTTTCTTT
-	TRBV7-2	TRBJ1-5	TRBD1	CASSLVGTGNQPQHF	TGTGCCAGCAGCTTAGTCGGGACAGGCAATCAGCCCCAGCATTTT
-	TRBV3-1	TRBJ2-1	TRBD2	CASSQDPPFRGVLTDNEQFF	TGTGCCAGCAGCCAAGATCCCCCTTTTCGGGGGGTCCTAACTGACAATGAGCAGTTCTTC
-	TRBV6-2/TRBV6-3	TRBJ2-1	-	CASSYSRHLQYNEQFF	TGTGCCAGCAGTTACTCGAGGCACCTCCAATACAATGAGCAGTTCTTC
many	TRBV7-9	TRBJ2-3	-	CASLGFGVQSSTDTQYF	TGTGCCAGTCTGGGATTCGGGGTCCAATCTAGCACAGATACGCAGTATTTT
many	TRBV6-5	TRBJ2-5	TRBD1	CASSYPGQGEETQYF	TGTGCCAGCAGTTACCCGGGACAGGGGGAAGAGACCCAGTACTTC
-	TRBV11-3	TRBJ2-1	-	CASSWTGSGNEQFF	TGTGCCAGCAGCTGGACAGGTAGCGGCAATGAGCAGTTCTTC
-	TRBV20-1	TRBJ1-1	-	CSAETKTLGTEAFF	TGCAGTGCTGAAACCAAGACACTGGGCACTGAAGCTTTCTTT
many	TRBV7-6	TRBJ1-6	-	CASSLAGGPTTGSPLHF	TGTGCCAGCAGCTTAGCGGGGGGACCGACCACGGGTTCACCCCTCCACTTT
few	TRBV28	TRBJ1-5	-	CASSLTRPRGSPQHF	TGTGCCAGCAGTTTAACGAGACCGAGGGGATCTCCCCAGCATTTT
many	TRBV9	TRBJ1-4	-	CASSGPGVAEKLFF	TGTGCCAGCAGCGGGCCAGGGGTTGCTGAAAAACTGTTTTTT
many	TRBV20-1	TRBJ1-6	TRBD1	CSALDRGGSPLHF	TGCAGTGCCCTGGACAGGGGCGGTTCACCCCTCCACTTT